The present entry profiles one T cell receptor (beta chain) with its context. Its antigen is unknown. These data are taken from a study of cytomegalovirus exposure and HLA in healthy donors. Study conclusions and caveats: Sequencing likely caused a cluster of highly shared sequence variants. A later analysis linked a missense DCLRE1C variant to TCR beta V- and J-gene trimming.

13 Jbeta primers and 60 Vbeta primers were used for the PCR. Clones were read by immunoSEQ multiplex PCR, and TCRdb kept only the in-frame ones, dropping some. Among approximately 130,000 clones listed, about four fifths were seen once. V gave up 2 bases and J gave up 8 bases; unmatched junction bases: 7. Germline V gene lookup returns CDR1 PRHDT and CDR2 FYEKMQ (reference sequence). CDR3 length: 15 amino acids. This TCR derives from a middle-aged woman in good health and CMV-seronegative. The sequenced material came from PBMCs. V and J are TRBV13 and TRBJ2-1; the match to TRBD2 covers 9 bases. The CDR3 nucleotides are TGTGCCAGCAGCTTATTTGCGGGGGGGCCGGATGAGCAGTTCTTC. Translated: CASSLFAGGPDEQFF.